This TCR beta chain comes out of a study of shared clonotypes between healthy human individuals. Libraries were prepared by immunoSEQ multiplex PCR; TCRdb keeps only in-frame clonotypes and omits some of them. The repertoire holds 190,000 or so clones, with roughly 93% as singletons. CDR1 MNHEY and CDR2 SMNVEV come from the germline V gene (reference sequence). The trim removed 6 bases at V and 4 bases at J, leaving 5 bases unmatched. The CDR3 totals 14 residues. This clone has just a few counts. The TCR comes from a young woman in good health. The V call is TRBV27, the J call TRBJ2-2, with TRBD1 matching 7 bases. Sequences were obtained from naive CD4+ T cells sorted from blood. Subset indicated: CD45RA+ positively selected. The DNA for the CDR3 is TGTGCCAGCAGGGGGGACAGAAGCACCGGGGAGCTGTTTTTT. Its protein is CASRGDRSTGELFF.